The 7 T cell receptor beta chains reported below all come from one sample, sequenced in a study of shared clonotypes between healthy human individuals. The data were produced by immunoSEQ multiplex PCR, yet TCRdb's version contains in-frame clones alone and is incomplete. The repertoire holds around 370,000 clones, 95% to 97% seen once, with 0.32% in the top ten. The source material was memory CD8+ T cells sorted from blood. Regarding subset: CD45RO+ cells pooled with CCR7-negative TemRA cells. These receptors all stem from a man between 25 and 39 years old in good health.

This rearrangement joins TRBV27 to TRBJ2-3, with D tentatively TRBD1 or TRBD2 (7 bases each). Germline-derived CDR1 and CDR2 are MNHEY and SMNVEV (reference sequence). This CDR3 region has 13 residues. The V end was cut by 11 bases, the J end by 4 bases, with 16 bases between. CDR3 nucleotides: TGTGCCGCCCGACAGGGAGGGGCAGATACGCAGTATTTT. The encoded protein is CAARQGGADTQYF.

The CDR3 here is CASTDRVSQPQHF. CDR3 bases: TGTGCCAGCACTGACAGGGTCTCTCAGCCCCAGCATTTT. This chain joins TRBV6-1 and TRBJ1-5, with 7 bases fitting TRBD1. The CDR3 is 13 residues long. After removal of 7 bases from V and 6 bases from J, the junction contained 6 bases not matched to a gene. The germline V gene has CDR1 MNHNS and CDR2 SASEGT.

The CDR3 loop is CASRVETANYGYTF. CDR3 DNA sequence: TGTGCCAGCAGGGTCGAGACGGCCAACTATGGCTACACCTTC. The chain employs TRBV2 and TRBJ1-2; D uncertain. Germline V gene data show CDR1 as SNHLY and CDR2 as FYNNEI. The CDR3 length is 14 residues. V lost 6 bases and J lost 2, with 13 bases in between.

The V and J genes are TRBV9 and TRBJ1-2; D is undetermined. This CDR3 contains 14 residues. Trimming removed 0 bases from V and 8 bases from J, with 14 bases in between. From germline, CDR1 is SGDLS and CDR2 YYNGEE. CDR3 region: CASSVGEAFEGYTF. The CDR3 coding sequence is TGTGCCAGCAGCGTAGGAGAAGCGTTTGAGGGCTACACCTTC.

The chain has TRBV19 and TRBJ2-7; 11 bases are shared with TRBD1. The CDR3 contains 17 residues. Germline assignment: CDR1 LNHDA and CDR2 SQIVND (reference sequence). Trimming took 6 bases from V and 0 from J; bases not matched to a gene: 10. The CDR3 nucleotides are TGTGCCAGTAGCATCCGGGACAGGGGGGCGAGCTCCTACGAGCAGTACTTC. This gives the protein CASSIRDRGASSYEQYF.

This chain uses TRBV5-4 with TRBJ2-7; possible D gene TRBD1, 5 bases. Germline CDR1 reads SGHNT; CDR2 reads YYREEE (reference sequence). CDR3 length equals 11 residues. Trimming cost V 2 bases and J 5 bases, with 5 bases left between them. In nucleotides, the CDR3 is TGTGCCAGCAGCTTCAGGGACGAGCAGTACTTC. Translated: CASSFRDEQYF.

Of note for this clone: Other DNA sequences of this sample code for an identical CDR3. This rearrangement joins TRBV6-6 to TRBJ2-3; D is unclear. CDR1 is MNHNY, CDR2 SVGAGI, per germline (reference sequence). V was trimmed by 4 bases and J by 3 bases, leaving 2 bases between them. The CDR3 sequence is 11 residues long. The CDR3 nucleotides are TGTGCCAGCAGTTGGACAGATACGCAGTATTTT. Protein product: CASSWTDTQYF.